One sample yielded the 29 T cell receptor beta chains listed below, sequenced in a study of lymphopenia after photon versus proton radiotherapy. TCRdb's copy holds only in-frame clones and misses some; the assay was immunoSEQ multiplex PCR. Of some 14,000 clones detected, 82% appear once; the ten largest clones hold 27%. The material was peripheral blood, obtained from a patient treated with photon-based radiotherapy. The receptors originated from a man in his fifties with gastric cancer.

V and J are TRBV6-4 and TRBJ2-1; the match to TRBD2 covers 12 bases. The CDR3 consists of 16 residues. V was clipped by 5 bases and J by 4 bases; unmatched bases: 6. The germline V gene has CDR1 MRHNA and CDR2 SNTAGT. CDR3 in DNA: TGTGCCAGCAGTAAAGACGGGACTAGCGGGTACAATGAGCAGTTCTTC. It translates to CASSKDGTSGYNEQFF.

The chain carries TRBV10-1 and TRBJ2-1, with 10 positions matching TRBD2. The germline CDR1 and CDR2 sequences are WNHNN and SYGVQD (reference sequence). CDR3 size: 14 residues. With 6 bases clipped from V and 5 bases from J, the junction kept 4 bases outside the gene matches. CDR3 sequence reads: CASSSGTSDNEQFF. The CDR3 DNA is TGCGCCAGCAGCTCCGGGACTAGCGACAATGAGCAGTTCTTC.

The chain carries TRBV5-4 and TRBJ1-1; D ambiguous. The CDR3 is 14 amino acids. With 4 bases removed from V and 1 base from J, the gap between germline ends came to 11 bases. CDR1 and CDR2 (germline): SGHNT, YYREEE (reference sequence). CDR3 amino acids: CASSRLTANTEAFF. Here the CDR3 DNA reads TGTGCCAGCAGCCGCTTGACGGCGAACACTGAAGCTTTCTTT.

The chain links TRBV18 to TRBJ2-3, with D unclear. The CDR3 length is 13 residues. CDR1 and CDR2 (germline): KGHSH, LQKENI. Trimming pared 2 bases from V and 1 base from J, leaving 4 bases between. CDR3 DNA: TGTGCCAGCTCACCAGTCGGCACAGATACGCAGTATTTT. It specifies CASSPVGTDTQYF.

The V and J genes are TRBV19 and TRBJ1-5, with 9 bases identical to TRBD1. The V segment lost 5 bases and the J segment 1 base; nucleotides outside the gene matches: 3. The CDR3 totals 15 residues. Per germline, CDR1 LNHDA and CDR2 SQIVND (reference sequence). The CDR3 nucleotides read TGTGCCAGTAGTGACGGACAGGGGAGCAATCAGCCCCAGCATTTT. Translated, it gives CASSDGQGSNQPQHF.

This clone has just a few counts. This chain links TRBV5-1 with TRBJ1-5, with 8 bases identical to TRBD1. The CDR3 loop spans 15 amino acids. Germline assignment: CDR1 SGHRS and CDR2 YFSETQ. V was clipped by 1 base and J by 7 bases; unmatched bases: 7. CDR3 coding DNA: TGCGCCAGCAGCTTGTCAGGGGGCGCGGGCCAGCCCCAGCATTTT. This translates into CASSLSGGAGQPQHF.

This chain connects TRBV15 to TRBJ2-2, with a tentative D call TRBD1 (6 bases). The CDR3 totals 14 residues. V lost 5 bases, J lost 7 bases, and 14 bases lay in between. Germline CDR1 and CDR2: LNHNV and YYDKDF (reference sequence). The CDR3: CATSGARGGGELFF. For the CDR3, the DNA is TGTGCCACCAGCGGAGCCAGGGGCGGCGGGGAGCTGTTTTTT.

The chain is built from TRBV2 and TRBJ1-2; D is perhaps TRBD1 (5 bases). Per germline, CDR1 SNHLY and CDR2 FYNNEI. The CDR3 extends over 14 amino acids. The ends were cut back, 8 bases at V and 6 bases at J, with 19 bases in the middle. This CDR3 reads CASFRGTPAHGYTF. CDR3 sequence (DNA): TGTGCCAGCTTTAGAGGGACTCCAGCACATGGCTACACCTTC.

V usage is TRBV7-6 and J usage is TRBJ2-2, with 14 bases lining up with TRBD2. Germline V gene data show CDR1 as SGHVS and CDR2 as FNYEAQ. This CDR3 is built from 18 residues. The J segment lost 3 bases and the V segment lost 5 bases, leaving 8 bases of the junction unmatched. CDR3: CASSIRLAGGLDTGELFF. The DNA for the CDR3 is TGTGCCAGCAGCATACGACTAGCGGGGGGGCTGGACACCGGGGAGCTGTTTTTT.

The rearrangement links TRBV14 to TRBJ1-2; D is uncertain. Germline CDR1 and CDR2: SGHDN and FVKESK. V was pared by 3 bases and J by 0 bases, with 8 bases between. The CDR3 runs to 14 residues. This CDR3 reads CASSHTLSNYGYTF. Here the CDR3 DNA reads TGTGCCAGCAGCCATACTCTGTCTAACTATGGCTACACCTTC.

The rearrangement joins TRBV19 to TRBJ2-3; no reliable D call. CDR3 size: 14 residues. CDR1 is LNHDA and CDR2 is SQIVND in the germline V gene (reference sequence). Trimming removed 7 bases from V and 2 bases from J, with 13 bases in between. The CDR3 reads CASNSGPHTDTQYF. The CDR3 nucleotides are TGTGCCAGTAATTCAGGACCTCACACAGATACGCAGTATTTT.

The rearrangement links TRBV4-2 to TRBJ2-3; TRBD2 agrees at 7 bases. The length of the CDR3 is 16 residues. With V trimmed by 1 base and J by 10 bases, 14 bases remained unmatched. The V gene's germline CDR1 is LGHNA and CDR2 YNFKEQ. The CDR3 here is CASSQAGTTSQFAQYF. CDR3 in DNA: TGTGCCAGCAGCCAAGCCGGGACTACCTCCCAATTCGCGCAGTATTTT.

The chain couples TRBV2 to TRBJ1-1; perhaps TRBD1 as D (5 bases). V lost 6 bases and J 5 bases, leaving 7 bases between the germline ends. The length of the CDR3 is 11 residues. CDR1 and CDR2 (germline): SNHLY, FYNNEI. For the CDR3, the DNA is TGTGCCAGCAGGCGGGGGACTGAAGCTTTCTTT. Encoded protein: CASRRGTEAFF.

The V gene is TRBV4-1, the J gene TRBJ2-3; a possible D gene is TRBD2 (7 bases). CDR3 length: 15 residues. Trimming removed 2 bases from V and 5 bases from J, with 14 bases in between. Germline CDR1 and CDR2: MGHRA and YSYEKL. CDR3 in amino acids: CASSQKEGGLDTQYF. DNA for the CDR3: TGCGCCAGCAGCCAAAAAGAGGGGGGGTTAGATACGCAGTATTTT.

The chain recombines TRBV5-6 with TRBJ2-5; the match to TRBD2 covers 7 bases. V trimming: 0 bases; J trimming: 4 bases; junction bases outside the gene matches: 3. Germline values: CDR1 SGHDT, CDR2 YYEEEE. The CDR3 runs to 14 residues. The CDR3 DNA sequence: TGTGCCAGCAGCTTGGGACTAGCAGGAGAGACCCAGTACTTC. It yields the protein CASSLGLAGETQYF. Full variable domain (rest looked up from reference TRBV5-6 and TRBJ2-5): DAGVTQSPTHLIKTRGQQVTLRCSPKSGHDTVSWYQQALGQGPQFIFQYYEEEERQRGNFPDRFSGHQFPNYSSELNVNALLLGDSALYLCASSLGLAGETQYFGPGTRLLVL.

The V gene is TRBV5-3, the J gene TRBJ2-7; tentative D call: TRBD1 (6 bases). TRBV5-3 is noted as an ORF with a role that remains uncertain. The CDR3 runs to 14 residues. The ends were cut back, 7 bases at V and 2 bases at J, with 16 bases in the middle. The CDR3 DNA reads TGTGCCAGATTTCTACAGGGATTCCCCTACGAGCAGTACTTC. Translated: CARFLQGFPYEQYF.

The rearrangement links TRBV6-1 to TRBJ2-5, with a possible D match to TRBD1 (5 bases). V lost 5 bases, J lost 5 bases, and 15 bases lay in between. Germline CDR1 is MNHNS and CDR2 is SASEGT. CDR3 size: 14 residues. CDR3 protein: CASSRSSSGETQYF. CDR3 DNA sequence: TGTGCCAGCAGTCGGAGCAGTTCAGGGGAGACCCAGTACTTC.

The chain carries TRBV12-5 and TRBJ1-2; D possibly corresponds to TRBD1 (6 bases). The CDR3 is 17 amino acids. Between the trimmed V and J ends, which lost 0 bases and 5 bases, there was a span of 19 bases. CDR1 LGHNT and CDR2 FRNRAP come from the germline V gene. Here the CDR3 DNA reads TGTGCTAGTGGTTTGGTCCGGCGGACAGCGGAACCGTATGGCTACACCTTC. Translated, it gives CASGLVRRTAEPYGYTF.

This clone has just a few counts. The chain uses TRBV7-9 and TRBJ1-1; D not resolved. CDR3 length: 14 amino acids. CDR1 is SEHNR, CDR2 FQNEAQ, per germline (reference sequence). With 3 bases removed from V and 2 bases from J, the gap between germline ends came to 10 bases. In nucleotides, the CDR3 is TGTGCCAGCAGCTTTCGGGGTTTCAACACTGAAGCTTTCTTT. This translates into CASSFRGFNTEAFF.

The V gene is TRBV19, the J gene TRBJ1-4; D not resolved. Germline CDR1 is LNHDA and CDR2 is SQIVND (reference sequence). With 3 bases removed from V and 5 bases from J, the gap between germline ends came to 10 bases. The CDR3 is made up of 14 amino acids. The DNA for the CDR3 is TGTGCCAGTAGTATCCGGCAGAAGAATGAAAAACTGTTTTTT. Its translation is CASSIRQKNEKLFF.

The rearrangement joins TRBV2 to TRBJ1-5; 10 nucleotides agree with TRBD1. Per the germline V gene, CDR1 is SNHLY and CDR2 is FYNNEI. The CDR3 totals 15 residues. After removal of 1 base from V and 7 bases from J, the junction contained 4 bases not matched to a gene. DNA of the CDR3: TGTGCCAGCAGTGAAGGACAGGGGGCAGGGCAGCCCCAGCATTTT. Translating gives CASSEGQGAGQPQHF.

The CDR3 bases are TGCGCCAGCAGCTTGGGGGACAGGGCCAGCGGTGGCTACACCTTC. Protein: CASSLGDRASGGYTF. The chain links TRBV5-1 to TRBJ1-2; 9 bases line up with TRBD1. Trimming cost V 0 bases and J 7 bases; bases outside gene matches: 7. Germline values: CDR1 SGHRS, CDR2 YFSETQ. The CDR3 extends over 15 amino acids.

In this sample, this clone turned up once. V usage is TRBV4-3 and J usage is TRBJ2-2; D remains ambiguous. The CDR3 contains 13 residues. The germline V and J ends were trimmed by 4 bases and 3 bases, with 6 bases remaining between them. The V gene's germline CDR1 is LGHNA and CDR2 YSLEER. The CDR3 protein is CASSPGYTGELFF. CDR3 nucleotide sequence: TGCGCCAGCAGCCCTGGGTACACCGGGGAGCTGTTTTTT.

The rearrangement links TRBV30 to TRBJ2-3; a possible D gene is TRBD2 (5 bases). Trimming stripped 4 bases from V and 7 bases from J, with 9 bases between. This CDR3 comprises 11 residues. Germline V gene data show CDR1 as GTSNPN and CDR2 as SVGIG (reference sequence). The CDR3 protein is CAWKRQNTQYF. Written as DNA, the CDR3 is TGTGCCTGGAAGCGGCAAAATACGCAGTATTTT.

The chain is built from TRBV11-2 and TRBJ2-1, with TRBD1 identical over 8 bases. CDR1 and CDR2 (germline): SGHAT, FQNNGV. The CDR3 sequence is 16 residues long. Unmatched junction bases numbered 12, after V lost 6 bases and J lost 5 bases. In DNA, the CDR3 is TGTGCCAGCAGGTCGACGACAGGGGCCCTAAACAATGAGCAGTTCTTC. Residues: CASRSTTGALNNEQFF.

This clone has just one count. This chain's CDR3 is CASSWGSNQPQHF. CDR3 in DNA: TGCGCCAGCAGCTGGGGGAGCAATCAGCCCCAGCATTTT. V and J are TRBV5-1 and TRBJ1-5, with D tentatively TRBD1 (5 bases). This CDR3 spans 13 amino acids. The V gene's germline CDR1 is SGHRS and CDR2 YFSETQ. Trimming removed 3 bases from V and 1 base from J, with 5 bases in between.

The chain carries TRBV7-3 and TRBJ2-1; no clear D gene. Germline V gene lookup returns CDR1 SGHTA and CDR2 FQGTGA. The CDR3 runs to 15 residues. Trimming removed 1 base at V and 8 bases at J, with 15 bases between. The DNA of the CDR3 is TGTGCCAGCAGCTTAAATCACAGCCCTCTGGATGAGCAGTTCTTC. Residues: CASSLNHSPLDEQFF.

The chain is built from TRBV6-6 and TRBJ2-5; the D gene could be TRBD1 or TRBD2 (5 bases each). The V end lost 6 bases, the J end lost 5 bases, and 19 bases lay between the germline ends. Germline V gives CDR1 MNHNY, CDR2 SVGAGI (reference sequence). The CDR3 loop spans 15 amino acids. CDR3 region: CASSLRDPPLETQYF. In DNA, the CDR3 is TGTGCCAGCAGCCTACGGGACCCACCTCTCGAGACCCAGTACTTC.

The chain carries TRBV19 and TRBJ1-5; D unclear. The germline V and J ends were trimmed by 7 bases and 4 bases, with 11 bases remaining between them. CDR1 is LNHDA, CDR2 SQIVND, per germline (reference sequence). The CDR3 has 13 residues. The DNA of the CDR3 is TGTGCCAGTACGACCCGTGCAAATCAGCCCCAGCATTTT. As protein: CASTTRANQPQHF.